The 24 T cell receptor beta chains reported below all come from one sample, sequenced in a study of blood T cells in healthy people across ages. Using a J-beta primer mix together with a sample-barcoded 5' primer, a second PCR was run for roughly 6 to 12 cycles. Via MiXCR, TCRdb re-called the 5' RACE reads, giving one row per CDR3 protein. Of fewer than 800,000 distinct CDR3 sequences in the sample, around half were seen once. Sequenced input: blood. Receptor source: a woman aged 55-69 years in good health.

The rearrangement joins TRBV7-2 to TRBJ1-2; possibly TRBD1 for D (5 bases). Germline V gene data show CDR1 as SGHTA and CDR2 as FQGNSA. V was cut by 2 bases and J by 0 bases, with 7 bases left in between. The length of the CDR3 is 14 residues. This CDR3 is CASSLSRANYGYTF. DNA for the CDR3: TGTGCCAGCAGCTTAAGCAGGGCTAACTATGGCTACACCTTC.

The chain couples TRBV7-3 to TRBJ2-3, with D possibly matching TRBD1 (5 bases). With 3 bases removed from V and 4 bases from J, the gap between germline ends came to 11 bases. From germline, CDR1 is SGHTA and CDR2 FQGTGA. The CDR3 spans 14 residues. The CDR3: CASSLSGASDTQYF. The CDR3 bases are TGTGCCAGCAGCTTGAGTGGGGCATCAGATACGCAGTATTTT.

This rearrangement joins TRBV10-3 to TRBJ2-5; 8 nucleotides align to TRBD1. With V trimmed by 6 bases and J by 2 bases, 2 bases remained unmatched. CDR1 and CDR2 from the germline V gene are ENHRY and SYGVKD. The CDR3 runs to 13 residues. In DNA form, the CDR3 reads TGTGCCATCAGCGGGACAGGTCAAGAGACCCAGTACTTC. This encodes CAISGTGQETQYF.

V gene TRBV7-2 combines with J gene TRBJ2-1, with TRBD2 matching over 11 bases. Germline trimming cut 5 bases from V and 6 bases from J; bases unmatched to any gene: 12. Germline V lookup: CDR1 SGHTA, CDR2 FQGNSA. This CDR3 has 17 residues. This CDR3 reads CASSLGGLAGYTNEQFF. The CDR3 nucleotides read TGTGCCAGCAGCCTAGGCGGACTAGCGGGCTATACCAATGAGCAGTTCTTC.

The J gene is TRBJ2-2, the V gene TRBV20-1; 7 nucleotides match TRBD1. The CDR3 has 15 amino acids. CDR1 DFQATT and CDR2 SNEGSKA come from the germline V gene (reference sequence). The junction had 9 bases not matched to a gene; V was cut back by 7 bases and J by 1 base. The DNA of the CDR3 is TGCAGTGTTAGCGACAGGGTTAGGAACACCGGGGAGCTGTTTTTT. Translated: CSVSDRVRNTGELFF.

This clonotype occurred a few times. The chain links TRBV20-1 to TRBJ2-3; D is perhaps TRBD1 (5 bases). This CDR3 has 12 residues. V shed 7 bases and J shed 3 bases, with 11 bases lying between them. Germline CDR1 and CDR2: DFQATT and SNEGSKA (reference sequence). The CDR3 loop reads CSEGAKTDTQYF. DNA of the CDR3: TGCAGTGAAGGGGCTAAGACAGATACGCAGTATTTT.

This chain links TRBV7-9 with TRBJ1-4; D gene unclear. CDR3 length equals 14 residues. Trimming took off 5 bases at V and 6 bases at J, with 13 bases between the two ends. CDR1 is SEHNR, CDR2 FQNEAQ, per germline (reference sequence). In DNA, the CDR3 is TGTGCCAGCAGCCCCTCGAGGCCAGATGAAAAACTGTTTTTT. It encodes CASSPSRPDEKLFF.

V gene TRBV20-1 combines with J gene TRBJ2-1, with 9 bases aligning to TRBD1. Looked up from germline, CDR1 is DFQATT and CDR2 is SNEGSKA (reference sequence). Germline trimming cut 6 bases from V and 4 bases from J; bases unmatched to any gene: 7. The length of the CDR3 is 14 residues. This CDR3 is CSAIGQGRYNEQFF. CDR3 coding DNA: TGCAGTGCCATAGGACAGGGGAGGTACAATGAGCAGTTCTTC.

The count of this clonotype is one. The chain links TRBV7-3 to TRBJ2-3; D remains unclear. V was pared by 0 bases and J by 4 bases, with 11 bases between. The CDR3 covers 15 residues. Germline CDR1 SGHTA, CDR2 FQGTGA. CDR3 loop: CASSLTGIASDTQYF. The DNA for the CDR3 is TGTGCCAGCAGCTTAACGGGGATAGCTTCAGATACGCAGTATTTT.

This clonotype was counted a few times. The chain employs TRBV5-1 and TRBJ2-7; D is perhaps TRBD1 (5 bases). The CDR3 is 15 amino acids. Germline loops: CDR1 SGHRS, CDR2 YFSETQ. V gave up 3 bases and J gave up 3 bases, with 16 bases separating them. CDR3 region: CASSSNAGSYYEQYF. CDR3 bases: TGCGCCAGCAGCTCCAATGCAGGGTCATACTACGAGCAGTACTTC.

This clonotype has more than one count but fewer than ten. The chain joins TRBV7-2 to TRBJ1-5; no definite D call. V was trimmed by 6 bases and J by 6 bases, leaving 12 bases between them. Germline loops: CDR1 SGHTA, CDR2 FQGNSA. This CDR3 is built from 13 residues. Here the CDR3 reads CASRGSESQPQHF. The DNA for the CDR3 is TGTGCCAGCAGAGGAAGTGAGAGTCAGCCCCAGCATTTT.

The genes are TRBV20-1 and TRBJ1-6; 7 bases agree with TRBD1. This CDR3 has 15 residues. The germline V gene encodes CDR1 DFQATT and CDR2 SNEGSKA (reference sequence). Trimming cost V 1 base and J 6 bases; bases outside gene matches: 6. CDR3 region: CSARVQGISNSPLHF. CDR3 DNA: TGCAGTGCTAGAGTACAGGGGATTTCTAATTCACCCCTCCACTTT.

The DNA of the CDR3 is TGTGCCATCAGTGACCCGACACCCTCCTATGGCTACACCTTC. It translates to CAISDPTPSYGYTF. The gene calls are TRBV10-3 and TRBJ1-2; D not certain. Germline CDR1 reads ENHRY; CDR2 reads SYGVKD. CDR3 length: 14 amino acids. V was shortened by 3 bases and J by 4 bases, with 12 bases between the two germline ends.

This chain uses TRBV9 with TRBJ1-6, with a tentative D call TRBD1 (5 bases). Deletions cut 2 bases from V and 6 bases from J, with 12 bases between. CDR3 length: 15 residues. The germline CDR1 and CDR2 sequences are SGDLS and YYNGEE. CDR3 nucleotide sequence: TGTGCCAGCAGCGTGGGGGGACTCGCTAATTCACCCCTCCACTTT. Amino acids: CASSVGGLANSPLHF. Full variable domain (outside the CDR3, taken from reference TRBV9 and TRBJ1-6): DSGVTQTPKHLITATGQRVTLRCSPRSGDLSVYWYQQSLDQGLQFLIQYYNGEERAKGNILERFSAQQFPDLHSELNLSSLELGDSALYFCASSVGGLANSPLHFGNGTRLTVT.

The chain uses TRBV20-1 and TRBJ2-5; 8 bases map to TRBD2. From germline, CDR1 is DFQATT and CDR2 SNEGSKA (reference sequence). This CDR3 region has 13 residues. V trimming: 5 bases; J trimming: 2 bases; junction bases outside the gene matches: 4. The CDR3 nucleotides read TGCAGTGCTGTGGTAGCGGGACAAGAGACCCAGTACTTC. Translating gives CSAVVAGQETQYF.

The table lists this clonotype with a few counts. The chain carries TRBV28 and TRBJ1-2; 10 bases match TRBD1. CDR3 length equals 16 residues. J gave up 0 bases and V 4 bases, and 5 bases lay outside the gene matches. Germline CDR1 reads MDHEN; CDR2 reads SYDVKM. The DNA of the CDR3 is TGTGCCAGCAGTTGGGACAGGGGCCCTGCTAACTATGGCTACACCTTC. Translated, it gives CASSWDRGPANYGYTF.

A word on this clonotype: The junction and the germline gene differ at one end; a read error may be behind it. The V gene is TRBV27, the J gene TRBJ1-1; tentatively, D is TRBD1 (6 bases). CDR3 length equals 14 residues. Germline V gives CDR1 MNHEY, CDR2 SMNVEV (reference sequence). The CDR3 spells CANSPHRVNTEAFF. The CDR3 DNA reads TGTGCCAACAGTCCCCACAGGGTGAACACTGAAGCTTTCTTT.

The V and J genes are TRBV6-5 and TRBJ2-1; D possibly matches TRBD1 or TRBD2 (6 bases each). V gave up 0 bases and J gave up 9 bases, with 12 bases separating them. There are 14 residues in the CDR3. The germline V gene encodes CDR1 MNHEY and CDR2 SVGAGI. The CDR3 here is CASSYSYGGREQFF. The CDR3 nucleotides read TGTGCCAGCAGTTACTCGTACGGGGGCCGTGAGCAGTTCTTC.

CDR3 sequence (DNA): TGTGCCACCAGTGCATGGCGGGGAAGCACAGATACGCAGTATTTT. This codes for CATSAWRGSTDTQYF. The chain combines TRBV24-1 with TRBJ2-3; perhaps TRBD2 as D (6 bases). V was trimmed by 5 bases and J by 0 bases, leaving 11 bases between them. The germline CDR1 and CDR2 sequences are KGHDR and SFDVKD. The CDR3 length is 15 residues.

The V gene is TRBV24-1, the J gene TRBJ2-1, with 16 bases aligning to TRBD2. This CDR3 is built from 22 residues. V gave up 7 bases and J gave up 1 base; unmatched junction bases: 18. Looked up from germline, CDR1 is KGHDR and CDR2 is SFDVKD. This CDR3 reads CATSDPTVGTSGRAQSYNEQFF. CDR3 in DNA: TGTGCCACCAGCGATCCCACAGTTGGGACTAGCGGGAGGGCCCAGTCCTACAATGAGCAGTTCTTC.

Notes on this clonotype: Just one base apart from a much larger clone, this may be a read error. This rearrangement joins TRBV20-1 to TRBJ2-5, with TRBD1 matching over 10 bases. V lost 6 bases and J lost 11; bases outside the gene matches: 15. The CDR3 loop spans 14 amino acids. Germline V gives CDR1 DFQATT, CDR2 SNEGSKA (reference sequence). CDR3 region: CSAFDRGLGNEQYF. In nucleotides, the CDR3 is TGCAGTGCATTTGACAGGGGGCTCGGCAATGAGCAGTACTTC.

A word on this clonotype: It may be a read error: a sequence one base away is much more abundant. V and J are TRBV7-8 and TRBJ2-1; D unresolved. The CDR3 runs to 13 residues. Germline lookup yields CDR1 SGHVS and CDR2 FQNEAQ. This chain's CDR3 is CAGSLLLYNEQFF. The CDR3 DNA reads as TGTGCCGGCAGCTTGCTACTTTACAATGAGCAGTTCTTC.

The V gene is TRBV20-1, the J gene TRBJ2-7, with 8 bases matching TRBD2. The germline V gene encodes CDR1 DFQATT and CDR2 SNEGSKA (reference sequence). V trimming: 4 bases; J trimming: 8 bases; junction bases outside the gene matches: 10. This CDR3 comprises 13 residues. CDR3 sequence: CSATGTSISQQYF. The CDR3 coding sequence is TGCAGTGCTACCGGGACTAGTATATCCCAGCAGTACTTC.

This clonotype was detected once. The chain links TRBV7-2 to TRBJ2-7; possible D gene TRBD1, 5 bases. V lost 6 bases and J lost 2, with 14 bases in between. The CDR3 has 14 amino acids. The germline V gene encodes CDR1 SGHTA and CDR2 FQGNSA. DNA for the CDR3: TGTGCCAGCAGTTATACAGGAAGTCCCTACGAGCAGTACTTC. The encoded protein is CASSYTGSPYEQYF.